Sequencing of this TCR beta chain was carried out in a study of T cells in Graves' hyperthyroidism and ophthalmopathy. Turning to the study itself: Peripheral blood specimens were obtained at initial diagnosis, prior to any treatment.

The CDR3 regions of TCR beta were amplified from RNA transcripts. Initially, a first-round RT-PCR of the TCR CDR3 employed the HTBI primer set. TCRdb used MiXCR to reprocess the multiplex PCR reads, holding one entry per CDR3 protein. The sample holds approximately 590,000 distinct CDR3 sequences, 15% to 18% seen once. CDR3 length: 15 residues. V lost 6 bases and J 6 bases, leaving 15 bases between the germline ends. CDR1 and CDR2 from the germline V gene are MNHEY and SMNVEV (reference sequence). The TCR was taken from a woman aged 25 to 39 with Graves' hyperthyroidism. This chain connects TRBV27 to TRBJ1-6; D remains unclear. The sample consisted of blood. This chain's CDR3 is CASSSPGPPNSPLHF. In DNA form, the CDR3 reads TGTGCCAGCAGCTCTCCCGGGCCCCCTAATTCACCCCTCCACTTT.